Listed below are T cell receptor beta chains from one sample, sequenced in a study of T cell responses to AZD1222 COVID-19 vaccine. Measured with immunoSEQ multiplex PCR; TCRdb has only the in-frame clones, and not every one. The sample lists 100,000 to 150,000 clones, roughly nine tenths occurring once. The sample in question was peripheral blood, obtained on day 0 of AZD1222 vaccination. The receptors come from an adult in good health. Both conserved end residues are part of each CDR3. The D gene is left open where the match is weak.

TRBJ1-4	TRBV19	-	CASSTTGGANEKLFF
TRBJ1-5	TRBV6-2/TRBV6-3	TRBD1	CASSSRSGTGEGQPQHF
TRBJ2-1	TRBV3-1/TRBV3-2	TRBD2	CASSRLAGGPYNEQFF
TRBJ1-4	TRBV10-3	TRBD1	CAISGDRGEKLFF
TRBJ1-5	TRBV28	TRBD1	CASIGVQGHQPQHF
TRBJ2-3	TRBV19	-	CASSPRGAEWDTQYF
TRBJ2-7	TRBV7-2	-	CASSLTTYYEQYF
TRBJ1-5	TRBV19	-	CASSIAGRSIQPQHF
TRBJ1-3	TRBV5-1	-	CASSLGQSSSGNTIYF
TRBJ1-2	TRBV27	-	CASSSPPPNYGYTF
TRBJ1-2	TRBV4-3	TRBD1	CASSPGTVGTGYGYTF
TRBJ2-1	TRBV7-2	TRBD1	CASSPTGTGDEQFF
TRBJ2-5	TRBV6-2/TRBV6-3	TRBD2	CASSYSVLTELAGDLQETQYF
TRBJ2-3	TRBV7-2	TRBD2	CASSSTSADTQYF
TRBJ1-5	TRBV7-2	TRBD1	CASSLPPGQRRQPQHF
TRBJ2-2	TRBV11-2	-	CASSLTLDPNTGELFF
TRBJ1-5	TRBV5-3	-	CARSPGHVSNQPQHF
TRBJ2-7	TRBV3-1/TRBV3-2	-	CASSPTPGVAYEQYF
TRBJ1-5	TRBV6-5	TRBD1	CASSSTGLGQPQHF
TRBJ2-7	TRBV7-2	TRBD2	CASSIAGGQFHEQYF
TRBJ2-7	TRBV6-5	-	CASSYLPQGGEQYF
TRBJ1-1	TRBV11-3	TRBD1	CASSPVPDRENTEAFF
TRBJ1-3	TRBV9	-	CASEDGNTIYF
TRBJ1-1	TRBV7-2	TRBD1	CASSPRGGGRGNTEAFF
TRBJ2-1	TRBV4-1	-	CASSQGSLAFYNEQFF
TRBJ1-6	TRBV6-1	TRBD1	CASSEQGASPLHF